These 32 T cell receptor beta chains were all obtained from the same sample, sequenced in a study of STAT5B mutations in CD4+ large granular lymphocyte leukemia. Using immunoSEQ multiplex PCR, the repertoire was profiled, and TCRdb retains in-frame clones only, with some absent. The table includes 30,000 to 35,000 clones, just over 75% detected once. What was sequenced was CD4+ T cells from blood buffy coats. These receptors were obtained from a human donor in good health.

This chain uses TRBV10-1 with TRBJ2-5, with 8 bases identical to TRBD2. The CDR3 is 16 residues long. V dropped 2 bases and J dropped 2; count of bases not matched to a gene: 7. The germline CDR1 and CDR2 sequences are WNHNN and SYGVQD (reference sequence). The CDR3 nucleotides read TGCGCCAGCAGTGAGGGTATCACTAGCGGTCAAGAGACCCAGTACTTC. Encoded protein: CASSEGITSGQETQYF.

CDR3 sequence (DNA): TGTGCCACCAGCAACGGACAGGGACGGGGACAGCCCCAGCATTTT. This translates into CATSNGQGRGQPQHF. The genes are TRBV15 and TRBJ1-5; 8 positions match TRBD1. The CDR3 runs 15 residues. CDR1 is LNHNV, CDR2 YYDKDF, per germline (reference sequence). V trimming: 4 bases; J trimming: 7 bases; junction bases outside the gene matches: 9. The variable domain in full, with the rest retrieved from reference TRBV15 and TRBJ1-5, is DAMVIQNPRYQVTQFGKPVTLSCSQTLNHNVMYWYQQKSSQAPKLLFHYYDKDFNNEADTPDNFQSRRPNTSFCFLDIRSPGLGDTAMYLCATSNGQGRGQPQHFGDGTRLSIL.

The rearrangement joins TRBV7-8 to TRBJ2-3, with D possibly matching TRBD1 (6 bases). CDR1 and CDR2 from the germline V gene are SGHVS and FQNEAQ. The CDR3 totals 20 residues. Trimming took off 5 bases at V and 1 base at J, with 28 bases between the two ends. CDR3 sequence: CASSPYGSSPNRVGTDTQYF. The DNA for the CDR3 is TGTGCCAGCAGCCCCTACGGTAGTTCACCGAACAGGGTTGGCACAGATACGCAGTATTTT. The full variable domain, its missing parts supplied by reference TRBV7-8 and TRBJ2-3, is GAGVSQSPRYKVAKRGQDVALRCDPISGHVSLFWYQQALGQGPEFLTYFQNEAQLDKSGLPSDRFFAERPEGSVSTLKIQRTQQEDSAVYLCASSPYGSSPNRVGTDTQYFGPGTRLTVL.

The sample holds one count of this clone. The J gene is TRBJ2-3, the V gene TRBV7-2; D possibly corresponds to TRBD1 (5 bases). Per germline, CDR1 SGHTA and CDR2 FQGNSA. CDR3 length: 15 amino acids. Trimming took 1 base from V and 3 from J, leaving 11 bases between them. Here the CDR3 reads CASSLEQGITDTQYF. In DNA, the CDR3 is TGTGCCAGCAGCTTAGAGCAGGGTATAACAGATACGCAGTATTTT.

The CDR3 DNA reads as TGTGCCAGCAGCAAATGTTCGAGGACAGGGATCTACGAGCAGTACTTC. Translated, it gives CASSKCSRTGIYEQYF. V gene TRBV21-1 combines with J gene TRBJ2-7; the tabulated D call, TRBD1, remains unverified against the DNA. TRBV21-1 represents a pseudogene. The CDR3 extends over 16 amino acids.

This clone showed up just once. V gene TRBV5-6 combines with J gene TRBJ1-6; D unresolved. CDR3 size: 17 residues. CDR1 and CDR2 (germline): SGHDT, YYEEEE. Trimming took off 3 bases at V and 0 bases at J, with 13 bases between the two ends. The CDR3 loop is CASSSQRYSSYNSPLHF. CDR3 DNA sequence: TGTGCCAGCAGCTCTCAAAGATATAGCTCCTATAATTCACCCCTCCACTTT.

The V gene is TRBV5-4, the J gene TRBJ2-3; D is tentatively TRBD1 or TRBD2 (6 bases each). The CDR3 spans 15 residues. The germline gives CDR1 SGHNT, CDR2 YYREEE (reference sequence). V lost 7 bases, J lost 5 bases, and 20 bases lay in between. Written as DNA, the CDR3 is TGTGCCAGCGGTTTGGGGGGCGGGCCCAAAGATACGCAGTATTTT. This translates into CASGLGGGPKDTQYF.

The rearrangement joins TRBV7-9 to TRBJ1-4, with D possibly matching TRBD1 (6 bases). CDR1 and CDR2 from the germline V gene are SEHNR and FQNEAQ (reference sequence). Trimming took off 1 base at V and 0 bases at J, with 6 bases between the two ends. The CDR3 contains 15 residues. CDR3 loop: CASSLGGPTNEKLFF. The CDR3 DNA reads TGTGCCAGCAGCTTAGGGGGGCCAACTAATGAAAAACTGTTTTTT.

The chain joins TRBV9 to TRBJ1-2, with D perhaps TRBD1 (6 bases). Germline CDR1 reads SGDLS; CDR2 reads YYNGEE. The length of the CDR3 is 12 residues. V lost 3 bases and J lost 8, with 11 bases in between. CDR3 sequence reads: CASSATGLGYTF. CDR3 sequence (DNA): TGTGCCAGCAGCGCCACAGGGTTGGGCTACACCTTC.

The rearrangement links TRBV4-1 to TRBJ2-5; tentative D call: TRBD1 (6 bases). Trimming shortened V by 4 bases and J by 5 bases, and 14 bases separated the two germline ends. CDR1 and CDR2 from the germline V gene are MGHRA and YSYEKL. CDR3 length: 14 amino acids. The CDR3 DNA reads as TGCGCCAGCAGCCGAACACAGGGAGCGGAGACCCAGTACTTC. Translation gives CASSRTQGAETQYF.

This chain connects TRBV11-2 to TRBJ1-6; D might be TRBD1 (6 bases). The CDR3 has 15 amino acids. The germline V gene encodes CDR1 SGHAT and CDR2 FQNNGV. Trimming stripped 0 bases from V and 7 bases from J, with 10 bases between. The CDR3 nucleotides are TGTGCCAGCAGCTTAGATCGAGGGGGAAATTCACCCCTCCACTTT. It yields the protein CASSLDRGGNSPLHF.

V is TRBV7-3 and J is TRBJ1-6; tentatively, D is TRBD1 (5 bases). In germline, CDR1 is SGHTA, CDR2 FQGTGA. Trimming removed 5 bases from V and 9 bases from J, with 14 bases in between. The CDR3 sequence is 14 residues long. CDR3 DNA: TGTGCCAGCAGCCTGTGGGGCCCGGGTTCACCCCTCCACTTT. This encodes CASSLWGPGSPLHF. The whole variable domain, filled in from reference TRBV7-3 and TRBJ1-6, reads GAGVSQTPSNKVTEKGKYVELRCDPISGHTALYWYRQSLGQGPEFLIYFQGTGAADDSGLPNDRFFAVRPEGSVSTLKIQRTERGDSAVYLCASSLWGPGSPLHFGNGTRLTVT.

In its sample, this clone was seen a few times. The V call is TRBV18, the J call TRBJ1-2; D uncertain. Germline V gives CDR1 KGHSH, CDR2 LQKENI. V dropped 2 bases and J dropped 5 bases, with 12 bases sitting between them. The CDR3 extends over 14 amino acids. The CDR3 DNA reads TGTGCCAGCTCACCAGGAGGGTTGGGGTATGGCTACACCTTC. Its protein is CASSPGGLGYGYTF.

This chain uses TRBV7-2 with TRBJ1-2; D is possibly TRBD1 (6 bases). Deletions cut 11 bases from V and 4 bases from J, with 11 bases between. The germline gives CDR1 SGHTA, CDR2 FQGNSA. The CDR3 totals 11 residues. The CDR3 sequence is CAHRGRYGYTF. Here the CDR3 DNA reads TGTGCCCACCGGGGGCGCTATGGCTACACCTTC.

The genes are TRBV6-1 and TRBJ2-7; D unclear. The CDR3 length is 12 residues. CDR1 and CDR2 from the germline V gene are MNHNS and SASEGT. The ends were cut back, 5 bases at V and 3 bases at J, with 8 bases in the middle. The CDR3 is CASSPFHYEQYF. The CDR3 coding sequence is TGTGCCAGCAGTCCCTTCCACTACGAGCAGTACTTC.

The J gene is TRBJ1-1, the V gene TRBV7-2; TRBD1 aligns across 11 bases. The CDR3 is made up of 15 amino acids. Per germline, CDR1 SGHTA and CDR2 FQGNSA. With 2 bases clipped from V and 11 bases from J, the junction kept 10 bases outside the gene matches. The CDR3 spells CASSLRMGQGVEAFF. In DNA form, the CDR3 reads TGTGCCAGCAGCTTAAGGATGGGACAGGGGGTCGAGGCTTTCTTT.

The table lists this clone with a few counts. The chain combines TRBV16 with TRBJ2-1; D uncertain. Trimming took 0 bases from V and 8 from J, leaving 11 bases between them. The germline V gene has CDR1 KGHSY and CDR2 FQNENV. The CDR3 is 14 residues long. CDR3 DNA: TGTGCCAGCAGCCAATCTCAAATTAAACATGAGCAGTTCTTC. It is translated as CASSQSQIKHEQFF.

The chain recombines TRBV7-9 with TRBJ1-2, with 7 positions matching TRBD1. CDR3 length equals 14 residues. Trimming removed 3 bases from V and 6 bases from J; junction bases left unmatched: 7. The germline CDR1 and CDR2 sequences are SEHNR and FQNEAQ (reference sequence). The CDR3 DNA is TGTGCCAGCAGCTTCCCGACAGGGAGGAATGGCTACACCTTC. Translated, it gives CASSFPTGRNGYTF.

The chain recombines TRBV29-1 with TRBJ1-1, with a weak D call TRBD1 (6 bases). Trimming pared 4 bases from V and 4 bases from J, leaving 16 bases between. This CDR3 comprises 14 residues. Germline assignment: CDR1 SQVTM and CDR2 ANQGSEA. Here the CDR3 reads CSVVSGALGTEAFF. The CDR3 nucleotides read TGCAGCGTTGTGTCGGGGGCGCTGGGCACTGAAGCTTTCTTT.

V gene TRBV28 combines with J gene TRBJ1-5; possible D gene TRBD1, 5 bases. Trimming cost V 8 bases and J 10 bases, with 21 bases left between them. The length of the CDR3 is 14 residues. CDR1 is MDHEN and CDR2 is SYDVKM in the germline V gene. The CDR3 DNA reads TGTGCCAGCGCTCTGGGGGGAACGAACAAACCCCAGCATTTT. This codes for CASALGGTNKPQHF.

The chain has TRBV16 and TRBJ1-6; TRBD1 might be the D (6 bases). With 2 bases removed from V and 7 bases from J, the gap between germline ends came to 18 bases. The V gene's germline CDR1 is KGHSY and CDR2 FQNENV. CDR3 length equals 17 residues. Here the CDR3 DNA reads TGTGCCAGCAGCCAACGGACAGTCGCCAACCTAAATTCACCCCTCCACTTT. It encodes CASSQRTVANLNSPLHF. The full variable domain, in which reference TRBV16 and TRBJ1-6 provide the parts outside the CDR3, is GEEVAQTPKHLVRGEGQKAKLYCAPIKGHSYVFWYQQVLKNEFKFLISFQNENVFDETGMPKERFSAKCLPNSPCSLEIQATKLEDSAVYFCASSQRTVANLNSPLHFGNGTRLTVT.

This sequence joins TRBV4-3 and TRBJ2-4; perhaps D is TRBD1 or TRBD2 (5 bases each). The CDR3 totals 15 residues. Trimming left V 0 bases short and J 11 bases short, with 17 bases between. Per germline, CDR1 LGHNA and CDR2 YSLEER. The DNA for the CDR3 is TGCGCCAGCAGCCAAGAGCCTGGGGTACGGGACGTTCAGTACTTC. Translated, it gives CASSQEPGVRDVQYF.

This sequence joins TRBV7-8 and TRBJ1-1, with 10 bases matching TRBD1. The V gene's germline CDR1 is SGHVS and CDR2 FQNEAQ. The ends lost 5 bases at V and 0 bases at J; junction bases unmatched: 6. This CDR3 comprises 16 residues. The CDR3, as DNA: TGTGCCAGCAGCCCCGACAGGGGGCTGGTGAACACTGAAGCTTTCTTT. This translates into CASSPDRGLVNTEAFF.

This CDR3 is CASSLGIYTGELFF. Written as DNA, the CDR3 is TGTGCCAGCAGCTTGGGAATATACACCGGGGAGCTGTTTTTT. The V call is TRBV7-2, the J call TRBJ2-2; no definite D call. This CDR3 has 14 residues. V lost 3 bases to trimming and J lost 3 bases, with 8 bases between them. Germline-derived CDR1 and CDR2 are SGHTA and FQGNSA.

In this sample, this clone turned up a few times. The chain has TRBV19 and TRBJ1-1; 9 positions agree with TRBD1. This CDR3 comprises 12 residues. Germline values: CDR1 LNHDA, CDR2 SQIVND (reference sequence). V shed 9 bases, J shed 5 bases, and the junction held 4 bases outside the gene matches. CDR3 residues: CASKQGATEAFF. CDR3 DNA: TGTGCCAGCAAACAGGGGGCAACTGAAGCTTTCTTT.

This clone was seen only a few times. This chain joins TRBV27 and TRBJ2-5; D unclear. V gave up 5 bases and J gave up 2 bases, with 9 bases separating them. The length of the CDR3 is 13 residues. CDR1 MNHEY and CDR2 SMNVEV come from the germline V gene (reference sequence). CDR3 in amino acids: CASSPNEQETQYF. For the CDR3, the DNA is TGTGCCAGCAGTCCTAATGAGCAAGAGACCCAGTACTTC.

The rearrangement joins TRBV7-3 to TRBJ2-7; 7 nucleotides match TRBD1. This CDR3 comprises 13 residues. Germline V gene sequence: CDR1 SGHTA, CDR2 FQGTGA. Losses at the gene ends were 6 bases for V and 3 bases for J; bases not matched to a gene: 5. CDR3 DNA sequence: TGTGCCAGCAGTCTAAACAGGGGCTACGAGCAGTACTTC. It translates to CASSLNRGYEQYF.

The V and J genes are TRBV18 and TRBJ1-2; 7 bases are shared with TRBD1. V lost 5 bases and J lost 7; bases outside the gene matches: 10. CDR1 KGHSH and CDR2 LQKENI come from the germline V gene. The CDR3 is 14 residues long. The CDR3 is CASSGQEGRIGYTF. In DNA form, the CDR3 reads TGTGCCAGCTCAGGACAGGAAGGAAGGATTGGCTACACCTTC. The variable domain in full, with the rest retrieved from reference TRBV18 and TRBJ1-2, is NAGVMQNPRHLVRRRGQEARLRCSPMKGHSHVYWYRQLPEEGLKFMVYLQKENIIDESGMPKERFSAEFPKEGPSILRIQQVVRGDSAAYFCASSGQEGRIGYTFGSGTRLTVV.

The chain employs TRBV6-7 and TRBJ2-1; no definite D call. TRBV6-7 is given ORF status, its function remaining uncertain. Trimming removed 2 bases at V and 4 bases at J, with 21 bases between. This CDR3 spans 18 amino acids. The CDR3 nucleotides are TGTGCCAGCAGTTACCCACCCTCCGACATGCGTTTATACAATGAGCAGTTCTTC. Translation: CASSYPPSDMRLYNEQFF.

The CDR3 loop is CATSREKQRNEKLFF. In DNA, the CDR3 is TGTGCCACCAGCAGAGAGAAACAGCGTAATGAAAAACTGTTTTTT. The chain carries TRBV15 and TRBJ1-4, with D hard to call. Trimming stripped 0 bases from V and 4 bases from J, with 9 bases between. The CDR3 loop spans 15 amino acids. Germline assignment: CDR1 LNHNV and CDR2 YYDKDF (reference sequence). The full variable domain, with the rest looked up from reference TRBV15 and TRBJ1-4, is DAMVIQNPRYQVTQFGKPVTLSCSQTLNHNVMYWYQQKSSQAPKLLFHYYDKDFNNEADTPDNFQSRRPNTSFCFLDIRSPGLGDTAMYLCATSREKQRNEKLFFGSGTQLSVL.

The chain combines TRBV5-1 with TRBJ2-6; D is unclear. The CDR3 is 14 residues long. Germline lookup yields CDR1 SGHRS and CDR2 YFSETQ. Trimming stripped 0 bases from V and 1 base from J, with 2 bases between. CDR3 protein: CASSLESGANVLTF. The CDR3 DNA is TGCGCCAGCAGCTTGGAGTCTGGGGCCAACGTCCTGACTTTC.

The chain recombines TRBV7-2 with TRBJ1-1, with D unclear. V shed 1 base and J shed 7 bases, with 13 bases lying between them. This CDR3 is 14 amino acids long. Germline values: CDR1 SGHTA, CDR2 FQGNSA. CDR3 sequence (DNA): TGTGCCAGCAGCTTAGTACGGCAGACCAGTGAAGCTTTCTTT. It specifies CASSLVRQTSEAFF.